These 10 T cell receptor beta chains share one sample of origin, sequenced in a study of human T cells and chemical hapten exposure. TCRdb re-derived calls from the RACE reads in MiXCR, one entry per CDR3 protein. Of just under 350,000 distinct CDR3 sequences in the sample, around 7% were seen once. Noted time point: patch test 1, 2 weeks after DPC sensitization. Specified treatment: therapeutic diphenylcyclopropenone sensitization with weekly scalp DPC. The source material was whole blood, sampled in connection with sensitization to the hapten diphenylcyclopropenone (DPC). The origin of the receptors is a woman under 30 with alopecia areata. Some clones in this sample may be carry-over from other donors' samples.

In regard to this clonotype: The junction and the germline gene differ at one end; a read error may be behind it. This chain joins TRBV6-1 and TRBJ1-1; unclear D gene. CDR3 size: 12 residues. CDR1 and CDR2 from the germline V gene are MNHNS and SASEGT. In nucleotides, the CDR3 is TGTGCCAGCACCGAAGGCCTCGGCCCAGCTTCCTTT. It encodes CASTEGLGPASF.

This chain uses TRBV6-1 with TRBJ1-1; the match to TRBD1 covers 8 bases. Germline V gene sequence: CDR1 MNHNS, CDR2 SASEGT. V shed 5 bases, J shed 10 bases, and the junction held 9 bases outside the gene matches. This CDR3 region has 13 residues. CDR3 DNA: TGTGCCAGCAGTAATGAGGACAGGGTCCGAGCTTTCTTT. Protein: CASSNEDRVRAFF.

In its sample, this clonotype was seen a few times. The V and J genes are TRBV5-6 and TRBJ1-1; D is ambiguous. Trimming removed 0 bases from V and 7 bases from J, with 13 bases in between. Germline V gene sequence: CDR1 SGHDT, CDR2 YYEEEE. The CDR3 is made up of 14 amino acids. The CDR3 loop is CASSLAGLTGEAFF. CDR3 DNA: TGTGCCAGCAGCTTGGCGGGGTTGACTGGTGAAGCTTTCTTT.

This clonotype was observed many times. This rearrangement joins TRBV29-1 to TRBJ2-7; possibly TRBD2 for D (6 bases). Deletions cut 2 bases from V and 7 bases from J, with 15 bases between. Germline CDR1 SQVTM, CDR2 ANQGSEA. The CDR3 consists of 13 residues. CDR3 nucleotides: TGCAGCGTTGAACAGGGAGGTACGCGGGAGCAGTACTTC. The encoded protein is CSVEQGGTREQYF.

This clonotype was counted between two and nine times. V usage is TRBV20-1 and J usage is TRBJ2-7, with 7 bases matching TRBD1. Germline CDR1 and CDR2: DFQATT and SNEGSKA (reference sequence). This CDR3 spans 12 amino acids. Trimming took 5 bases from V and 4 from J; bases not matched to a gene: 5. CDR3 bases: TGCAGTGCTGGTGACAGGGAGTACGAGCAGTACTTC. Protein sequence: CSAGDREYEQYF.

The chain combines TRBV18 with TRBJ1-1; D ambiguous. Trimming stripped 0 bases from V and 4 bases from J, with 6 bases between. Per germline, CDR1 KGHSH and CDR2 LQKENI. The CDR3 is 13 residues long. In DNA form, the CDR3 reads TGTGCCAGCTCACCACCGAAGGGCACTGAAGCTTTCTTT. Residues: CASSPPKGTEAFF. Full variable domain (rest looked up from reference TRBV18 and TRBJ1-1): NAGVMQNPRHLVRRRGQEARLRCSPMKGHSHVYWYRQLPEEGLKFMVYLQKENIIDESGMPKERFSAEFPKEGPSILRIQQVVRGDSAAYFCASSPPKGTEAFFGQGTRLTVV.

The chain carries TRBV12-3 or TRBV12-4 and TRBJ2-7; D is possibly TRBD1 or TRBD2 (5 bases each). The CDR3 sequence is 15 residues long. Deletions cut 3 bases from V and 2 bases from J, with 14 bases between. The CDR3 nucleotides read TGTGCCAGCAGTTTGGAAGGACGGGGCCCCTACGAGCAGTACTTC. It is translated as CASSLEGRGPYEQYF.

This clonotype has just a few counts. The rearrangement links TRBV4-3 to TRBJ2-7, with a tentative D call TRBD2 (7 bases). The CDR3 runs to 15 residues. With 1 base removed from V and 5 bases from J, the gap between germline ends came to 15 bases. Germline V lookup: CDR1 LGHNA, CDR2 YSLEER. CDR3 sequence: CASSQVGGRNDEQYF. CDR3 DNA sequence: TGCGCCAGCAGCCAAGTGGGGGGGCGAAACGACGAGCAGTACTTC.

This clonotype was counted many times. The chain combines TRBV28 with TRBJ2-7; TRBD1 might be the D (6 bases). Trimming removed 5 bases from V and 2 bases from J, with 16 bases in between. The germline V gene has CDR1 MDHEN and CDR2 SYDVKM. CDR3 length: 15 amino acids. The CDR3 DNA reads as TGTGCCAGCAGTCTCAAGCCGGGACACCCCTACGAGCAGTACTTC. This encodes CASSLKPGHPYEQYF.

V is TRBV18 and J is TRBJ2-7; no clear D. The CDR3 has 14 amino acids. V lost 3 bases and J lost 3, with 12 bases in between. Germline V gene sequence: CDR1 KGHSH, CDR2 LQKENI. In DNA, the CDR3 is TGTGCCAGCTCACCTAGGACGGAGAACTACGAGCAGTACTTC. Amino acid sequence: CASSPRTENYEQYF.